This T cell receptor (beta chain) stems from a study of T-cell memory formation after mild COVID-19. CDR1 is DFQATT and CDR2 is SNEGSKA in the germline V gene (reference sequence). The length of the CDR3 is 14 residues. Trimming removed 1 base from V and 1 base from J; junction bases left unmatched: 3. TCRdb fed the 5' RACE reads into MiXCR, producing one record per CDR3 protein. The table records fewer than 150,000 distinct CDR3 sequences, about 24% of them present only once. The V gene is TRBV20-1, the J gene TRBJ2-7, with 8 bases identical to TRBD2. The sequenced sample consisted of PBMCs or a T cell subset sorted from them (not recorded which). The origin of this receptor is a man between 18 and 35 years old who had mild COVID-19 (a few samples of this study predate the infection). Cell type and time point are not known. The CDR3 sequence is CSARGSGGSYEQYF. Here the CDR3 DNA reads TGCAGTGCTAGAGGAAGCGGGGGTTCCTACGAGCAGTACTTC.